These T cell receptor beta chains were read from a single sample in a study of CD8 T cells in ankylosing spondylitis. In TCRdb, the 5' RACE reads were re-called with MiXCR into one record per CDR3 protein. The sample yields 200,000 to 250,000 distinct CDR3 sequences, 10% seen once. The sequenced material came from blood, either unsorted or a sorted T cell fraction (not recorded which). These receptors came from a male donor with ankylosing spondylitis or in good health (not recorded which). Both conserved end residues are part of each CDR3. A D gene is named only where the DNA matches it firmly. Not every row has a clone size; where given, it reads once, few, many or a size class.

.,TRBV5-1,TRBJ1-5,many,CASRSSLEQPQHF,TGCGCCAGCAGGTCCTCTTTAGAACAGCCCCAGCATTTT
.,TRBV3-1,TRBJ2-4,few,CASSHKNIQYF,TGTGCCAGCAGCCATAAAAACATTCAGTACTTC
TRBD2,TRBV24-1,TRBJ2-3,many,CATSEAGPLRYTQYF,TGTGCCACCAGTGAAGCGGGGCCGTTACGATATACGCAGTATTTT
.,TRBV15,TRBJ1-2,.,CATSRDLNYGYTF,TGTGCCACCAGCAGAGATCTGAACTATGGCTACACCTTC
.,TRBV5-1,TRBJ2-7,many,CASSPPLGLMDEQYF,TGCGCCAGCAGCCCTCCACTGGGGCTGATGGACGAGCAGTACTTC
TRBD2,TRBV12-3/TRBV12-4,TRBJ2-5,many,CASSRAGGQETQYF,TGTGCCAGCAGTAGAGCGGGGGGGCAAGAGACCCAGTACTTC
TRBD1,TRBV7-8,TRBJ1-5,few,CASSAEGQFNQPQHF,TGTGCCAGCAGCGCGGAGGGACAGTTCAATCAGCCCCAGCATTTT
.,TRBV7-2,TRBJ2-5,many,CASSLSYGGETQYF,TGTGCCAGCAGCTTATCTTACGGCGGGGAGACCCAGTACTTC
TRBD2,TRBV7-8,TRBJ2-4,many,CASSLVGGGSSKNIQYF,TGTGCCAGCAGCTTAGTTGGGGGGGGATCTTCCAAAAACATTCAGTACTTC
TRBD2,TRBV5-6,TRBJ2-2,many,CASSLPGLAGPTGELFF,TGTGCCAGCAGCTTACCGGGACTAGCAGGACCCACCGGGGAGCTGTTTTTT
TRBD1,TRBV18,TRBJ1-5,many,CASSIDRERQPQHF,TGTGCCAGCTCAATCGACAGGGAGCGTCAGCCCCAGCATTTT
TRBD1,TRBV10-3,TRBJ1-1,few,CAIKSQGAGTEAFF,TGTGCCATCAAATCACAGGGGGCCGGCACTGAAGCTTTCTTT
.,TRBV6-5,TRBJ2-1,many,CASSYGQGGNEQFF,TGTGCCAGCAGTTACGGGCAGGGGGGGAATGAGCAGTTCTTC
.,TRBV20-1,TRBJ1-5,many,CSASPDQPQHF,TGCAGTGCTAGCCCCGATCAGCCCCAGCATTTT
TRBD1,TRBV11-1,TRBJ1-2,.,CASSLASPDRAPNYGDTF,TGTGCCAGCAGCTTAGCGTCCCCGGACAGGGCGCCTAACTATGGCGACACCTTC
TRBD1,TRBV25-1,TRBJ2-7,many,CASSPGTGSYEQYF,TGTGCCAGCAGCCCCGGGACAGGGTCCTACGAGCAGTACTTC
.,TRBV5-1,TRBJ2-1,many,CASSFGVEQFF,TGCGCCAGCAGCTTCGGGGTTGAGCAGTTCTTC
.,TRBV24-1,TRBJ2-2,many,CATTSRDWELFF,TGTGCCACTACCTCGCGGGACTGGGAGCTGTTTTTT
.,TRBV18,TRBJ2-1,.,CASSQRPPDEQFF,TGTGCCAGCTCACAGCGCCCCCCCGATGAGCAGTTCTTC
TRBD1,TRBV7-2,TRBJ2-5,many,CASSFGLTGGSTQYF,TGTGCCAGCAGCTTTGGCCTCACAGGGGGGTCGACCCAGTACTTC
TRBD1,TRBV7-8,TRBJ2-7,.,CASSAPGQGWKGQYF,TGTGCCAGCAGCGCCCCGGGACAGGGGTGGAAGGGGCAGTACTTC
.,TRBV29-1,TRBJ1-6,few,CSVARPLHF,TGCAGCGTGGCCAGGCCCCTCCACTTT
TRBD2,TRBV27,TRBJ2-1,.,CASSLLGTSGGLVNEQFF,TGTGCCAGCAGTTTACTGGGGACTAGCGGGGGGTTGGTAAATGAGCAGTTCTTC
.,TRBV5-1,TRBJ2-1,many,CASSLALSHNEQFF,TGCGCCAGCAGCTTGGCCCTCAGCCACAATGAGCAGTTCTTC
TRBD1,TRBV27,TRBJ2-7,few,CASSLSSAGTGAHEQYF,TGTGCCAGCAGTTTATCGTCGGCAGGGACAGGGGCCCACGAGCAGTACTTC
TRBD2,TRBV28,TRBJ2-7,many,CASRPSGGLPNIYEQYF,TGTGCCAGCAGGCCTAGCGGGGGGCTCCCTAATATCTACGAGCAGTACTTC
.,TRBV7-2,TRBJ2-4,many,CASSFQGTNIQYF,TGTGCCAGCAGTTTCCAGGGTACGAACATTCAGTACTTC
.,TRBV5-1,TRBJ2-6,few,CASSVRTVRLESGANVLTF,TGCGCCAGCAGCGTACGGACGGTTCGTTTAGAATCTGGGGCCAACGTCCTGACTTTC
TRBD1,TRBV5-1,TRBJ2-5,many,CASSLVGQGVKTQYF,TGCGCCAGCAGCTTGGTAGGACAGGGGGTAAAGACCCAGTACTTC